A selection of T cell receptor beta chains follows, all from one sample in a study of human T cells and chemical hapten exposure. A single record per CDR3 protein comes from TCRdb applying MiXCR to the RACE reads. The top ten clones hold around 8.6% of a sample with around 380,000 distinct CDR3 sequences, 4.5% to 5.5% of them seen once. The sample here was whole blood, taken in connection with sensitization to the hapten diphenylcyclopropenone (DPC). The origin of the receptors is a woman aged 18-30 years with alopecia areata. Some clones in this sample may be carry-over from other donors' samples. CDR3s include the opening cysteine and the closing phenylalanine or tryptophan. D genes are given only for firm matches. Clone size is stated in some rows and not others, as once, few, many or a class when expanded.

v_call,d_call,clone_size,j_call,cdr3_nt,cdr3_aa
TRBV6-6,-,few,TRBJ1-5,TGTGCCAGCAGTCTTCTCCCCAGCAATCAGCCCCAGCATTTT,CASSLLPSNQPQHF
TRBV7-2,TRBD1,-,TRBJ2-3,TGTGCCAGCAGCCCTAGACAGGGACGGAGCACAGATACGCAGTATTTT,CASSPRQGRSTDTQYF
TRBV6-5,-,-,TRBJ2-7,TGTGCCAGCAGTTGGTTGGGCGGGCTTACTGTAAAGGAGCAGTACTTC,CASSWLGGLTVKEQYF
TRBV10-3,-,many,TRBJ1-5,TGTGCCATCAGTGAGGGTCCAAGGGTTAAGCCCCAGCATTTT,CAISEGPRVKPQHF
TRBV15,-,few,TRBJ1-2,TGTGCCACCAGCAGAGAGGAGGCATATGGCTACACCTTC,CATSREEAYGYTF
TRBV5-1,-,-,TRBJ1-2,TGCGCCAGCAGCTTGGAGGGACCTAACTATGGCTACACCTTC,CASSLEGPNYGYTF
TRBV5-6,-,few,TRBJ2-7,TGTGCCAGCAGTGGATTCTCCGAGCAGTACTTC,CASSGFSEQYF
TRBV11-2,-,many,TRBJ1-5,TGTGCCAGCAGCTTAGCCCTCAATCAGCCCCAGCATTTT,CASSLALNQPQHF
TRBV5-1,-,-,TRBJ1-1,TGCGCCAGCAGCTTGGCCCGGGAGCCCGGCACTGAAGCTTTCTTT,CASSLAREPGTEAFF
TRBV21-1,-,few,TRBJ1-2,TGTGCCGGCAGCAGGGGGGGCCTCTATGGCTACACCTTC,CAGSRGGLYGYTF
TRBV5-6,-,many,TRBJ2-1,TGTGCCAGCAGCTTGGCTGCAGGATTAACCTACAATGAGCAGTTCTTC,CASSLAAGLTYNEQFF
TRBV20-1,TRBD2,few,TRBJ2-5,TGCAGTGCTAGAGTCGGGGGGTTCCAAGAGACCCAGTACTTC,CSARVGGFQETQYF
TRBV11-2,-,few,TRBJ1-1,TGTGCCAGCAGCTTAGACGGGGTGTACACTGAAGCTTTCTTT,CASSLDGVYTEAFF
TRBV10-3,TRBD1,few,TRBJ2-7,TGTGCCATCAGTCCCCTTGGACAGGGGGCCTACGAGCAGTACTTC,CAISPLGQGAYEQYF
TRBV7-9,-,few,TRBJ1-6,TGTGCCAGCAGCGCTACAGGGTTCTCCTATAATTCACCCCTCCACTTT,CASSATGFSYNSPLHF
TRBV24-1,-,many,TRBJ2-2,TGTGCCACCAGTGACTCCGGGACTCCCACCGGGGAGCTGTTTTTT,CATSDSGTPTGELFF
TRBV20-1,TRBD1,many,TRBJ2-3,TGCAGTGCTAGGAGGGGACAGAGTTTCGGTGGCACAGATACGCAGTATTTT,CSARRGQSFGGTDTQYF
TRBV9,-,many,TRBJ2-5,TGTGCCAGCAGCGTAAGCCCCTTCCTCTACCAAGAGACCCAGTACTTC,CASSVSPFLYQETQYF
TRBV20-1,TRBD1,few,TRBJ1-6,TGCAGTGCTTCTGGACAGGGCGAGGATTCACCCCTCCACTTT,CSASGQGEDSPLHF
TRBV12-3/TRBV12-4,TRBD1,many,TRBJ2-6,TGTGCCAGCAGTTTAGCGACAGGGGTTTCTGGGGCCAACGTCCTGACTTTC,CASSLATGVSGANVLTF
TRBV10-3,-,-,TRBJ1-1,TGTGCCATCGGGAGGGTCCTGGGGGGATTAAACACTGAAGCTTTCTTT,CAIGRVLGGLNTEAFF
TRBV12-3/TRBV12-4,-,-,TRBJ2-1,TGTGCCAGCAGTTTGGGCTTATTGGTCTTC,CASSLGLLVF
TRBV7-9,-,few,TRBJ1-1,TGTGCCAGCAGCTTATCGACAGCACTGAACACTGAAGCTTTCTTT,CASSLSTALNTEAFF
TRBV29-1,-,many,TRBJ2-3,TGCAGCGTTCGATCGCCGACGGTCGGGTTAGATACGCAGTATTTT,CSVRSPTVGLDTQYF
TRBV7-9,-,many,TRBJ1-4,TGTGCCAGCAGCCTGAGCGCGGGGGACGTTGGCGAAAAACTGTTTTTT,CASSLSAGDVGEKLFF
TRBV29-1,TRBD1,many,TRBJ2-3,TGCAGCGTTGAACGGCGACAGGGTCTAACAGATACGCAGTATTTT,CSVERRQGLTDTQYF
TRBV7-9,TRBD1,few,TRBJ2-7,TGTGCCAGCAGCTTAGAGGACAGGACCTACGAGCAGTACTTC,CASSLEDRTYEQYF
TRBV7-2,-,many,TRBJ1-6,TGTGCCAGCGGCGGGCGAGGGCTGGATAATTCACCCCTCCACTTT,CASGGRGLDNSPLHF
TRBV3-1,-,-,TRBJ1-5,TGTGCCAGCAGCCCAGGGAATCCGGGACAGCCCCAGCATTTT,CASSPGNPGQPQHF
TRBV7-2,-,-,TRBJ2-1,TGTGCCAGCAGCCGGCCCTTTGGGGAGGTTCTGCAGTTCTTC,CASSRPFGEVLQFF
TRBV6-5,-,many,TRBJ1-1,TGTGCCAGCAGTACTCTGAACACTGAAGCTTTCTTT,CASSTLNTEAFF
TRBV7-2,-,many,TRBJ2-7,TGTGCCAGCAGCCAGATCGGACTAAGGTACGAGCAGTACTTC,CASSQIGLRYEQYF
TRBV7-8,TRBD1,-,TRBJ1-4,TGTGCCAGCAGCTATGGACAGGGCCGTAATGAAAAACTGTTTTTT,CASSYGQGRNEKLFF
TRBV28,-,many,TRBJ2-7,TGTGCCAGCAGTTTATCCCTTACAGGGCCCCTCTCCTACGAGCAGTACTTC,CASSLSLTGPLSYEQYF
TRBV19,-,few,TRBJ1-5,TGTGCCAGTTTTGGGGGGTTCAATCAGCCCCAGCATTTT,CASFGGFNQPQHF
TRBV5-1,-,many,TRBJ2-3,TGCGCCAGCAGCTTCCCGACTCGCACAGATACGCAGTATTTT,CASSFPTRTDTQYF
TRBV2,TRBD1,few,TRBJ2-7,TGTGCCAGCAGTGGGCGGGCAGGGGGATCCTACGAGCAGTACTTC,CASSGRAGGSYEQYF
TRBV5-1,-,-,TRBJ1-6,TGCGCCAGCAGCTACAGAGTTAATTCACCCCTCCACTTT,CASSYRVNSPLHF
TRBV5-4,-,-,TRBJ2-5,TGTGCCAGCAGCCCCTATTCGGACGAAGAGACCCAGTACTTC,CASSPYSDEETQYF
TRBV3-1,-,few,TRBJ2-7,TGTGCCAGCAGCCAAGCTGGGGTCGGGTCGGGGGAGCAGTACTTC,CASSQAGVGSGEQYF
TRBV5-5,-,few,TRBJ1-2,TGTGCCAGCAGCTTTAACTCCTATGGCTACACCTTC,CASSFNSYGYTF